This T cell receptor (beta chain) was identified during a study of tissue T cells after allogeneic stem cell transplantation. The wider study: Of the grafts for graft-versus-host disease patients, four were unmodified and three CD34-selected.

Clones were read by immunoSEQ multiplex PCR, and TCRdb kept only the in-frame ones, dropping some. Of some 43,000 clones in the sample, approximately 92% are singletons; the top ten hold roughly 3.8%. This clone was detected only once. The sample was blood, taken before transplantation. This receptor was taken from a woman aged 35-70 years who later had graft-versus-host disease after an allogeneic stem cell transplant.

The CDR3 DNA reads as TGCGCCAGCAGCCAAGGGGGATCCGGGAGGTTTGTTTGGGAGACCCAGTACTTC. It translates to CASSQGGSGRFVWETQYF. The chain has TRBV4-1 and TRBJ2-5, with TRBD2 matching 7 bases. The CDR3 runs 18 residues. Trimming at V came to 1 base and at J to 5 bases, leaving 16 bases not matched to a gene. Per germline, CDR1 MGHRA and CDR2 YSYEKL.